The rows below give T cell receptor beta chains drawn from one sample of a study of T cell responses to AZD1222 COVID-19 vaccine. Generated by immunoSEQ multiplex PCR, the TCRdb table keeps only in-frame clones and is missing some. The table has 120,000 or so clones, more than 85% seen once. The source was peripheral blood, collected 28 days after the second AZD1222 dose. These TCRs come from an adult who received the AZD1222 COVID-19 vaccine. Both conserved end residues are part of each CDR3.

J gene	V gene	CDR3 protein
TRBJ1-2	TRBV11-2	CASSFPLTGYDGYTF
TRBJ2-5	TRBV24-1	CATSDVVQGGMEETQYF
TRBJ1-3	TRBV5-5	CASSLIGGVSDF
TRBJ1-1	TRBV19	CASSTQGARAFF
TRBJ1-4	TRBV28	CASQTGSGSTNEKLFF
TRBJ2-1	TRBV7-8	CASSLVQGTSGGIDEQFF
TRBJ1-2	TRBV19	CASSILAGGYGYTF
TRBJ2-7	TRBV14	CASSQGVGGGPYYEQYF
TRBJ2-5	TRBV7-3	CASSPGQAEEETQYF
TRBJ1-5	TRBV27	CASSFGGAQQPQHF
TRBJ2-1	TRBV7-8	CASSPNTLRFYNEQFF
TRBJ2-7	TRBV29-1	CSVGGVQGARSEQYF
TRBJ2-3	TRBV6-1	CASSETSGGPDTQYF
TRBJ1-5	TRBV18	CASSPGHNQPQHF
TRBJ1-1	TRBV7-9	CASSDRRNTEAFF
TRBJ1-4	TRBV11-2	CASSAAGTVHNEKLFF
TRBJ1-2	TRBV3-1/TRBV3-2	CASSLGQGFGYTF
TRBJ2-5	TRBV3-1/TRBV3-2	CASSPLTPTTQYF
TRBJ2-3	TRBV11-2	CASSLDTGARSDTQYF
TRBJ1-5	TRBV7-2	CASREAGSNQPQHF
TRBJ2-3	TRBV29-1	CSVPGQGGADTQYF
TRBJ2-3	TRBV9	CASSVDTTSTDTQYF
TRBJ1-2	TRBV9	CASSKGTGTGYTF
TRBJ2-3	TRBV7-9	CASSFQQYTDTQYF
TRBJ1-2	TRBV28	CASSTGLPYGYTF
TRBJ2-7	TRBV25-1	CASSEWGVGFYSYEQYF
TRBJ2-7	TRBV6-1	CASSDGDFSYEQYF
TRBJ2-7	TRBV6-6	CASSPGQGYSHEQYF
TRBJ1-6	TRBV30	CAWSGGRNSPLHF
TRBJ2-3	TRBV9	CASSLLPDTQYF
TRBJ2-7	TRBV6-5	CASRRGYSYEQYF
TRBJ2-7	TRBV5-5	CASSLVGLAGIAYEQYF
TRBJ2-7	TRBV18	CASSPAQGGSYEQYF
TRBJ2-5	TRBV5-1	CASSFTPDRFVVTQYF
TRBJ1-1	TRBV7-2	CASSSRQTSSEAFF
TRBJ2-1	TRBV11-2	CASSTPGTSGNNEQFF
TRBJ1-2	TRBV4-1	CASSQLRWGAMRKYGYTF
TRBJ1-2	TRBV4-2	CASSQALQGYGYTF
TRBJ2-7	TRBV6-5	CASSYQGTASYEQYF
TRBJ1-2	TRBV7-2	CASSQRAGYGYTF
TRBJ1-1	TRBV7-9	CASSLSSATEAFF
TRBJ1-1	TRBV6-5	CASSSPYAEAFF
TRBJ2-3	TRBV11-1	CASSPQILTDTQYF
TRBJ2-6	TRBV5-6	CASSSLRLQLSGANVLTF
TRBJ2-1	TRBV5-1	CASSLGSGGLNEQFF
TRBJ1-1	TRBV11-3	CASSPDPSTEAFF
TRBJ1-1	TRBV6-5	CASGSRGQGATEAFF
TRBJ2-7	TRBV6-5	CASQGYAVNEQYF
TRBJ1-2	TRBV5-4	CASSLAGGTLLSGYTF
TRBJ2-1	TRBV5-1	CASSLEDSQLNEQFF
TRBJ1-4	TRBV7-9	CASSLARAGRRIEKLFF
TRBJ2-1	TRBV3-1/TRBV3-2	CASSHMGPAVDEQFF